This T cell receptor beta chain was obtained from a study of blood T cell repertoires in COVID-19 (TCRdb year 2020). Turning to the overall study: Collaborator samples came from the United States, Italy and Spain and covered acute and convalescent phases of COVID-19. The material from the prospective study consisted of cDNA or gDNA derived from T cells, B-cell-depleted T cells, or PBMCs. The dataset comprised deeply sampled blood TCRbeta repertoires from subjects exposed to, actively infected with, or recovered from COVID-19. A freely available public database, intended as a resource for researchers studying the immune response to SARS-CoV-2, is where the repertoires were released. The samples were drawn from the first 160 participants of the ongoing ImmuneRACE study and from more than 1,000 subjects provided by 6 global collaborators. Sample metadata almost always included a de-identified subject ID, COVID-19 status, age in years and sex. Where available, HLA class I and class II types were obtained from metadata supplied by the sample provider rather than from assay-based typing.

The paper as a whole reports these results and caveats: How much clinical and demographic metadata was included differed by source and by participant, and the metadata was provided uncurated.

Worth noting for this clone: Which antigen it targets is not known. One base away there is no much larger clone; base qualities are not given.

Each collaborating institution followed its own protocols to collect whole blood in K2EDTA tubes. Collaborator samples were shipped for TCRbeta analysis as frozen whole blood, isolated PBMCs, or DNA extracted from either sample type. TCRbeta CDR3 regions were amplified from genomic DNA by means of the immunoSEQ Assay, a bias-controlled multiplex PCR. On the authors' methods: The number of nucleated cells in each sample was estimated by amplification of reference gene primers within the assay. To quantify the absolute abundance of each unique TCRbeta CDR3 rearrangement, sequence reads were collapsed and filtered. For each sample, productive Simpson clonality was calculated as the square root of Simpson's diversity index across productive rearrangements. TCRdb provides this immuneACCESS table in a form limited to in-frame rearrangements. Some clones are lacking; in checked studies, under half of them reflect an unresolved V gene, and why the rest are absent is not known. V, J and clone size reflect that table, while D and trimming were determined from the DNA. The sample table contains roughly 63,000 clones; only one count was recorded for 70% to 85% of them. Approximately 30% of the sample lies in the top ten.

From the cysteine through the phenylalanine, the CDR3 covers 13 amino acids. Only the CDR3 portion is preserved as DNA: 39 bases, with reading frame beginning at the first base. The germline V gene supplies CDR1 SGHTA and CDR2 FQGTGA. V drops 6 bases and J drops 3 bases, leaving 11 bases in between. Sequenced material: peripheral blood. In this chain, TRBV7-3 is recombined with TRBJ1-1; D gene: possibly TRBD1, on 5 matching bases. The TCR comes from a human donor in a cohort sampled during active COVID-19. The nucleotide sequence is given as TGTGCCAGCAGACGTACACAGGACACTGAAGCTTTCTTT. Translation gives CASRRTQDTEAFF.